This TCR beta chain was sequenced for a study of CD8 T cells in Susac syndrome. After extraction with the RNeasy kit, about 0.5 to 1 ug of the RNA was reverse transcribed using random hexamers. TCRdb analysed the immunoSEQ multiplex PCR reads with MiXCR anew, one entry per CDR3 protein. The sample lists roughly 200,000 distinct CDR3 sequences; about 94% were seen once. Material for sequencing was CD4+ T cells from PBMCs. This clonotype originated in a human donor in good health.

The CDR3 DNA follows: TGTGCCAGCAGCCCCACCCGCGGGTTTAGCAATCAGCCCCAGCATTTT. Its protein is CASSPTRGFSNQPQHF. The J gene is TRBJ1-5, the V gene TRBV28; D uncertain. Germline CDR1 is MDHEN and CDR2 is SYDVKM. CDR3 length: 16 amino acids. The germline V and J ends were trimmed by 6 bases and 0 bases, with 15 bases remaining between them. Full variable domain (remainder filled in from reference TRBV28 and TRBJ1-5): DVKVTQSSRYLVKRTGEKVFLECVQDMDHENMFWYRQDPGLGLRLIYFSYDVKMKEKGDIPEGYSVSREKKERFSLILESASTNQTSMYLCASSPTRGFSNQPQHFGDGTRLSIL.